Detailed here is one T cell receptor (beta chain). The antigen is not known. With autoimmune disease history or systemic immunosuppression, patients were excluded. This sample is part of a study of OX40 agonist ivuxolimab in advanced cancers. Overall study: Patients received intravenous ivuxolimab every 2 weeks at 0.01 to 10 mg/kg. Study results and caveats: At 0.1 to 3.0 mg/kg and by week 6, CD4+ and CD8+ T cells in the blood had expanded clonally.

Using immunoSEQ multiplex PCR, the repertoire was profiled, and TCRdb retains in-frame clones only, with some absent. The sample has more than 25,000 clones; roughly four fifths are singletons. CDR3 length: 14 amino acids. Germline CDR1 reads MDHEN; CDR2 reads SYDVKM. J lost 7 bases, V lost 6 bases, and 11 bases had no gene match. The rearrangement uses TRBV28 and TRBJ2-7, with 8 bases lining up with TRBD2. Sequencing used CD4+ or CD8+ T cells sorted from blood, obtained in a trial of the OX40 agonist ivuxolimab. The clonotype comes from an adult with an advanced solid tumor such as melanoma, head and neck, liver or kidney cancer. This CDR3 is CASRFPRGGREQYF. CDR3 coding DNA: TGTGCCAGCAGGTTCCCCCGCGGGGGGAGGGAGCAGTACTTC.